The 8 T cell receptor beta chains below were found in one sample sequenced in a study of cytomegalovirus exposure and HLA in healthy donors. The PCR ran on 60 Vbeta and 13 Jbeta primers. Measured with immunoSEQ multiplex PCR; TCRdb has only the in-frame clones, and not every one. The table lists about 69,000 clones, 76% of them singletons. The sample taken for sequencing was PBMCs. The receptors were sampled from a man younger than 35 in good health and CMV-seronegative.

J is TRBJ1-1 and V is TRBV7-9; TRBD1 agrees at 7 bases. V shed 3 bases and J 1 base; nucleotides not matched to a gene: 8. Germline V lookup: CDR1 SEHNR, CDR2 FQNEAQ (reference sequence). There are 16 residues in the CDR3. CDR3 bases: TGTGCCAGCAGCTTCACCGGGACAGCAAGGAACACTGAAGCTTTCTTT. As protein: CASSFTGTARNTEAFF.

V and J are TRBV5-8 and TRBJ2-7, with 10 bases identical to TRBD1. Germline-derived CDR1 and CDR2 are SGHTS and YDEGEE. This CDR3 contains 16 residues. V dropped 3 bases and J dropped 2; count of bases not matched to a gene: 8. CDR3 nucleotides: TGTGCCAGCAGCTGGGCGGCGGGACAGGGGACCTACGAGCAGTACTTC. Its protein is CASSWAAGQGTYEQYF.

CDR3 loop: CASSPQTVVGTEAFF. CDR3 DNA sequence: TGTGCCAGCAGCCCGCAGACAGTGGTAGGCACTGAAGCTTTCTTT. The V call is TRBV7-9, the J call TRBJ1-1, with a possible D match to TRBD1 (5 bases). V was cut by 5 bases and J by 4 bases, with 17 bases left in between. CDR3 length equals 15 residues. The germline gives CDR1 SEHNR, CDR2 FQNEAQ (reference sequence).

In DNA form, the CDR3 reads TGTGCCAGCAGTAGTAGCGTCATTAACACCGGGGAGCTGTTTTTT. Its translation is CASSSSVINTGELFF. The chain carries TRBV2 and TRBJ2-2; D is perhaps TRBD2 (5 bases). Germline assignment: CDR1 SNHLY and CDR2 FYNNEI. This CDR3 is built from 15 residues. Trimming cost V 5 bases and J 2 bases, with 12 bases left between them.

The gene calls are TRBV19 and TRBJ2-6, with TRBD2 as a possible D gene (5 bases). The germline V gene encodes CDR1 LNHDA and CDR2 SQIVND (reference sequence). This CDR3 spans 16 amino acids. Trimming took off 4 bases at V and 2 bases at J, with 12 bases between the two ends. Here the CDR3 reads CASSSIQRAGANVLTF. CDR3 bases: TGTGCCAGTAGTAGCATACAGAGGGCTGGGGCCAACGTCCTGACTTTC.

This sequence joins TRBV30 and TRBJ1-4; TRBD1 is a possible D gene (6 bases). CDR1 is GTSNPN, CDR2 SVGIG, per germline (reference sequence). The CDR3 has 12 residues. Trimming pared 3 bases from V and 5 bases from J, leaving 7 bases between. The DNA for the CDR3 is TGTGCCTGGAGGCAGGGGAATGAAAAACTGTTTTTT. As protein: CAWRQGNEKLFF.

V gene TRBV14 combines with J gene TRBJ1-1, with D perhaps TRBD1 (5 bases). The germline V gene encodes CDR1 SGHDN and CDR2 FVKESK. CDR3 length: 16 amino acids. V lost 4 bases, J lost 2 bases, and 17 bases lay in between. CDR3 region: CASSPFPGGVNTEAFF. The CDR3 nucleotides read TGTGCCAGCAGCCCCTTTCCGGGGGGGGTTAACACTGAAGCTTTCTTT.

V usage is TRBV25-1 and J usage is TRBJ2-7, with TRBD1 as a possible D gene (6 bases). This CDR3 contains 15 residues. Germline V CDR1 and CDR2: MGHDK, SYGVNS. The germline V and J ends were trimmed by 3 bases and 7 bases, with 19 bases remaining between them. The CDR3 DNA follows: TGTGCCAGCAGTGACGACAGGCTCCCTCTGGGGGAGCAGTACTTC. It translates to CASSDDRLPLGEQYF.